The 8 T cell receptor delta chains presented below share a single source sample, sequenced in a study of gamma-delta T cells after stem cell transplantation. TCRdb fed the RT-PCR reads to CATT. The sample includes some 1,400 delta-chain clones, approximately 14% seen only once; the top ten take 20% to 25%. Sequenced input: gamma-delta T cells. These receptor sequences come from a human donor. It is not recorded whose cells these are; they may come from a transplant donor.

Within the sample, this clone is large. Other nucleotide sequences in the sample specify the same CDR3. The chain carries TRDV2 and TRDJ2; the match to TRDD3 covers 8 bases. The V segment lost 1 base and the J segment 0 bases; nucleotides outside the gene matches: 15. Per germline, CDR1 GEAIGNYY and CDR2 EKD. CDR3 length: 20 residues. CDR3 amino acids: CACDTVHRGYPSSLTAQLFF. In nucleotides, the CDR3 is TGTGCCTGTGACACGGTCCACAGGGGATACCCCTCCTCTTTGACAGCACAACTCTTCTTT.

Concerning this clone itself: Since a far larger clone is one base different, this is likely a read error. V and J are TRDV2 and TRDJ1, with 8 bases that match TRDD3. CDR1 and CDR2 from the germline V gene are GEAIGNYY and EKD. Trimming took 0 bases from V and 0 from J; bases not matched to a gene: 20. The CDR3 runs to 21 residues. Here the CDR3 reads CACDTLPFSTGGAPYTDKLIF. The CDR3 DNA follows: TGTGCCTGTGACACCCTCCCCTTTAGTACTGGGGGGGCACCCTACACCGATAAACTCATCTTT.

Points on this clone: A far larger clone is a single base away, which makes a read error likely. The identical CDR3 is also encoded by other nucleotide sequences in the sample. The V and J genes are TRDV2 and TRDJ1; 9 positions match TRDD3. Germline assignment: CDR1 GEAIGNYY and CDR2 EKD. The CDR3 has 14 residues. Written as DNA, the CDR3 is TGTGCCTGTGACGGGCTGGGGGATGCCGATAAACTGATCTTT. It translates to CACDGLGDADKLIF.

As for this clone: This DNA translates differently at residue 13 from the TCRdb protein, which is that of a much larger clone; a read error is likely, and the protein shown is the DNA's own translation. The V call is TRDV2, the J call TRDJ1; the D gene is possibly TRDD3 (5 bases). The germline V gene encodes CDR1 GEAIGNYY and CDR2 EKD. CDR3 length: 15 residues. This CDR3 reads CACDAMGTAVDKFIF. The CDR3 DNA reads TGTGCCTGTGACGCGATGGGGACCGCTGTCGATAAATTCATCTTT.

To note about this clone: A far larger clone is just one base off, so this is likely a read error. The chain has TRDV2 and TRDJ1, with D perhaps matching TRDD3 (5 bases). Germline CDR1 is GEAIGNYY and CDR2 is EKD. V was trimmed by 0 bases and J by 2 bases, leaving 15 bases between them. This CDR3 is 16 amino acids long. The chain's CDR3 is CACDTVGEVRTDKLIF. DNA of the CDR3: TGTGCCTGTGACACCGTTGGGGAAGTCAGGACCGATAAACTCATCTTT.

This clone appeared a few times. Given a far larger clone just one base away, this is likely a sequencing read error. Within the sample, other DNA sequences also encode this same CDR3. V is TRDV2 and J is TRDJ1; possible D gene TRDD3, 6 bases. This CDR3 is built from 18 residues. Germline V gene sequence: CDR1 GEAIGNYY, CDR2 EKD. The CDR3 sequence is CACDTVRDKRMYTDKLIF. CDR3 nucleotides: TGTGCCTGTGACACCGTCCGGGATAAGAGGATGTACACCGATAAACTTATCTTT.

This clone was seen more than once but under ten times. V and J are TRDV2 and TRDJ1, with 8 bases fitting TRDD3. Unmatched junction bases numbered 2, after V lost 0 bases and J lost 3 bases. This CDR3 has 14 residues. Germline-derived CDR1 and CDR2 are GEAIGNYY and EKD. CDR3 in amino acids: CACDTLGDSDKLIF. The CDR3 nucleotides read TGTGCCTGTGACACCTTGGGGGATTCCGATAAACTCATCTTT.

This clone was counted only a few times. This is likely an artifact of a read error, given a far larger clone one base away. The V call is TRDV2, the J call TRDJ1; no definite D call. V was cut by 0 bases and J by 0 bases, with 13 bases left in between. CDR1 and CDR2 from the germline V gene are GEAIGNYY and EKD. The CDR3 covers 16 residues. The chain's CDR3 is CACDTVWEMNTDKLIF. The CDR3, as DNA: TGTGCCTGTGACACCGTTTGGGAGATGAACACCGATAAACTCATCTTT.